The clone carrying this T cell receptor beta chain showed up just a few times. Its antigen is currently unknown. Expressed TCRB transcripts were sequenced because the entire RNA isolate underwent reverse transcription. This table comes from immunoSEQ multiplex PCR, and its TCRdb copy is limited to in-frame clones, with some not included. The data contain roughly 400,000 clones, over 8.5% of them singletons. This sample is part of a study of beta chain features in type 1 diabetes. Overall study context: The patients were much like the healthy donors in age, gender and cell yields. Study outcomes and limitations: Whether TCRB rearrangement is influenced by HLA type was left unresolved in this analysis. cDNA sequencing could over-represent cells with high TCR expression. A moderate, significant TCRB CDR3 shortening appeared in type 1 diabetes across four CD4+ subsets.

CD45RO/CCR7/CD25/CD127/CD95/CD27 staining was used to isolate CD4+ naive, central memory, regulatory and stem cell-like memory cells by sorting. The CDR3 covers 13 residues. CDR1 is SQVTM and CDR2 is ANQGSEA in the germline V gene. V was clipped by 6 bases and J by 7 bases; unmatched bases: 6. The chain employs TRBV29-1 and TRBJ2-2, with TRBD1 matching 9 bases. The sequencing input was central memory CD4+ T cells from blood. The clonotype originates from a man aged 25-45 years with type 1 diabetes. CDR3 residues: CSVQGQGGGELFF. CDR3 DNA: TGCAGCGTCCAGGGACAGGGCGGCGGGGAGCTGTTTTTT.